Here is one TCR beta chain with its context. Its antigen is not yet known. No base quality values were provided; no much bigger clone lies one nucleotide off. RNA was extracted using the RNeasy kit, and about 0.45 to 1 ug of the RNA was reverse transcribed with random hexamers. The immunoSEQ multiplex PCR assay, which covers 54 Vbeta and 13 Jbeta segments, was used to amplify TCR beta CDR3 regions. PCR amplification bias was corrected by using a synthetic template baseline for primer optimization and computational correction. Per the authors' processing: Reads were annotated to V, D and J genes per IMGT and analyzed with immunoSEQ Analyzer, keeping only productive sequences. Clonality was calculated as one minus the Shannon entropy normalized by log2 of the number of productive unique sequences. For each patient and control, public and private clones were evaluated within the 100 most prevalent clones. A clone was defined as Susac-specific if it was absent from the healthy and MS cohorts, from about a thousand published viral clones and from other ImmuneACCESS disease sequences. TCRdb trimmed public reads at Q25 via fastp, called clones via MiXCR and kept in-frame beta chains. Records with the same CDR3 protein are collapsed into one entry carrying the most frequent genes and DNA. Clone size and V and J calls follow TCRdb, not the original study. The sample table records approximately 210,000 distinct CDR3 sequences; 95% of these occur just once. Less than 0.095% of the sample is held by the ten biggest clonotypes.

The CDR3 runs 14 residues from the cysteine to the phenylalanine. Only the CDR3 part of the read is kept: 42 bases, read in frame from the first base. According to the germline V gene, CDR1 reads ENHRY and CDR2 reads SYGVKD. V lost 6 bases and J lost 0 bases; the stretch between them is 9 bases long. Peripheral blood CD8+ and CD4+ T cells from healthy donors, Susac syndrome patients and multiple sclerosis patients were profiled using high-throughput TCR beta sequencing. Treatment-naive patients with stable or active relapsing-remitting disease fulfilling revised McDonald criteria were used as multiple sclerosis controls. Bulk CD8+ and CD4+ T cells were purified by magnetic negative isolation, while CD8+ TEMRA cells were enriched using FACS. Blood was drawn into EDTA tubes, processed within 24 hours, and PBMCs were isolated by density gradient centrifugation. PBMCs intended for TCR sequencing were frozen in liquid nitrogen and were later thawed in a 37 degrees C water bath. A purity of at least 90% was achieved for sorted or isolated CD4+, CD8+ and CD8+ TEMRA cells.

This sample was taken from a study of CD8 T cells in Susac syndrome (dated by TCRdb to 2018 to 2020). The study in broad terms: Whether CD8+ T cell activation and differentiation in Susac syndrome was antigen driven was tested using repertoire sequencing.

Overall study outcomes, separate from this receptor: The number of individuals in the TCR sequencing and HLA analysis was acknowledged as relatively small.

This receptor chain uses TRBV10-3 and TRBJ1-5; the D gene cannot be resolved reliably. This sequence originates from a human donor with multiple sclerosis. The sequenced sample was CD4+ T cells from PBMCs. The sequence in DNA is TGTGCCATCAGCGAGGCCCTTAGCAATCAGCCCCAGCATTTT. Translated, this gives CAISEALSNQPQHF.